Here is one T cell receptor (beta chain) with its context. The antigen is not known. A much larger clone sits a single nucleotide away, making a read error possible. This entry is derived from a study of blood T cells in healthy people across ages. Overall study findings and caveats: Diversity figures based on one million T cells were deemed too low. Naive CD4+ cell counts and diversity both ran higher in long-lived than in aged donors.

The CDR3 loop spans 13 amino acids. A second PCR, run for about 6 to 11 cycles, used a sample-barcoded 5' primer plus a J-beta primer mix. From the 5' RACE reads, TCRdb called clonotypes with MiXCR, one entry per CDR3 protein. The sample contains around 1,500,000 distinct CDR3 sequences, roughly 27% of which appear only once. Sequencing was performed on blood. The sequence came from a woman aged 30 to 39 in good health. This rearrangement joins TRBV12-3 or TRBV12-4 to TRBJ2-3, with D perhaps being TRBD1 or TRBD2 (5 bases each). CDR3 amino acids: CAGSLGDLDTQYF. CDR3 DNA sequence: TGTGCCGGCAGTTTAGGGGACCTCGATACGCAGTATTTT.